A single sample is the source of the 7 T cell receptor beta chains below, sequenced in a study of T cells after yellow fever vaccination. TCRdb fed the 5' RACE reads into MiXCR, producing one record per CDR3 protein. The table includes 500,000 to 650,000 distinct CDR3 sequences, about a sixth detected once. The material was PBMCs, obtained 4 to 6 days after the first yellow fever vaccination. These receptors all stem from a man between 18 and 35 years old who received the YFV17D yellow fever vaccine.

This clonotype was seen at least ten times. The chain uses TRBV4-1 and TRBJ2-7, with TRBD1 matching over 8 bases. CDR3 length: 12 residues. Germline CDR1 MGHRA, CDR2 YSYEKL. V dropped 4 bases and J dropped 7; count of bases not matched to a gene: 3. The CDR3 DNA reads TGCGCCAGCAGCCGAACAGGGGGTGAGCAGTACTTC. Its protein is CASSRTGGEQYF.

The V call is TRBV7-2, the J call TRBJ2-3; 12 bases are shared with TRBD2. The germline CDR1 and CDR2 sequences are SGHTA and FQGNSA. With V trimmed by 5 bases and J by 2 bases, 5 bases remained unmatched. The CDR3 length is 16 residues. The CDR3 bases are TGTGCCAGCAGCACCAGGACTAGCGGGGACACAGATACGCAGTATTTT. Amino acid sequence: CASSTRTSGDTDTQYF.

This chain connects TRBV7-9 to TRBJ2-7; D is ambiguous. The length of the CDR3 is 14 residues. Trimming removed 3 bases from V and 3 bases from J, with 12 bases in between. Germline lookup yields CDR1 SEHNR and CDR2 FQNEAQ (reference sequence). This CDR3 is CASSLSARHYEQYF. The CDR3 bases are TGTGCCAGCAGCTTGTCAGCGCGACACTACGAGCAGTACTTC.

This clonotype was detected only a few times. V and J are TRBV12-5 and TRBJ2-1; 7 nucleotides match TRBD2. The trim removed 2 bases at V and 13 bases at J, leaving 5 bases unmatched. The length of the CDR3 is 12 residues. CDR1 is LGHNT and CDR2 is FRNRAP in the germline V gene. DNA of the CDR3: TGTGCTAGTGGTTTGCCCCGACTAGCTCAGTTCTTC. It specifies CASGLPRLAQFF.

This clonotype was seen only a few times. The rearrangement links TRBV6-4 to TRBJ2-3, with TRBD2 matching 8 bases. The J segment lost 1 base and the V segment lost 2 bases, leaving 11 bases of the junction unmatched. The CDR3 totals 18 residues. Germline lookup yields CDR1 MRHNA and CDR2 SNTAGT. Here the CDR3 reads CASSDVRAGARGTDTQYF. The DNA for the CDR3 is TGTGCCAGCAGTGACGTCAGAGCGGGGGCGCGTGGCACAGATACGCAGTATTTT.

This clonotype was seen a handful of times. This chain uses TRBV29-1 with TRBJ2-7; 8 nucleotides align to TRBD1. This CDR3 has 13 residues. Germline CDR1 is SQVTM and CDR2 is ANQGSEA. Unmatched junction bases numbered 7, after V lost 7 bases and J lost 2 bases. The DNA for the CDR3 is TGCAGCGCTGGGACAGGCATTCCCTACGAGCAGTACTTC. It specifies CSAGTGIPYEQYF.

The genes are TRBV11-2 and TRBJ2-7; D may be TRBD2 (6 bases). This CDR3 comprises 15 residues. Germline loops: CDR1 SGHAT, CDR2 FQNNGV. V was trimmed by 6 bases and J by 0 bases, leaving 15 bases between them. CDR3 coding DNA: TGTGCCAGCAGAGGCCGGGACTGGAGCTCCTACGAGCAGTACTTC. This encodes CASRGRDWSSYEQYF.